A single sample gave rise to the 17 T cell receptor beta chains below, sequenced in a study of blood T cell repertoires in COVID-19. Some clones are missing from TCRdb's copy, which holds only in-frame ones; the method was immunoSEQ multiplex PCR. The repertoire holds approximately 160,000 clones, with about 86% as singletons. Material: PBMCs or T cells enriched from blood (not recorded which). The receptors shown here come from a man in his fifties or sixties who had recovered from COVID-19.

The rearrangement links TRBV5-1 to TRBJ1-2, with 8 bases that match TRBD1. Germline V gene data show CDR1 as SGHRS and CDR2 as YFSETQ. The CDR3 is 13 residues long. V shed 4 bases and J 5 bases; nucleotides not matched to a gene: 4. CDR3 nucleotide sequence: TGCGCCAGCAGCGTAGGACAGGGATATGGCTACACCTTC. Translation: CASSVGQGYGYTF.

The CDR3 DNA follows: TGTGCCAGTATCCGGGACAGGGGTGGCTACACCTTC. It yields the protein CASIRDRGGYTF. The V and J genes are TRBV2 and TRBJ1-2, with 10 bases that match TRBD1. The CDR3 runs 12 residues. Per germline, CDR1 SNHLY and CDR2 FYNNEI. With 9 bases clipped from V and 7 bases from J, the junction kept 5 bases outside the gene matches.

This chain links TRBV19 with TRBJ1-5; 10 bases line up with TRBD1. The CDR3 sequence is 19 residues long. The germline CDR1 and CDR2 sequences are LNHDA and SQIVND (reference sequence). The V segment lost 9 bases and the J segment 6 bases; nucleotides outside the gene matches: 23. The CDR3 coding sequence is TGTGCCAGGGCACTTGGGGGGCCCCAGACAGGGGGCGTTCCTCAGCCCCAGCATTTT. Amino acid sequence: CARALGGPQTGGVPQPQHF.

V gene TRBV7-9 combines with J gene TRBJ1-2; TRBD1 aligns across 8 bases. With 6 bases clipped from V and 6 bases from J, the junction kept 6 bases outside the gene matches. This CDR3 comprises 13 residues. From germline, CDR1 is SEHNR and CDR2 FQNEAQ (reference sequence). CDR3 in DNA: TGTGCCAGCAGGCGGACAGGGACGGATGGCTACACCTTC. Amino acid sequence: CASRRTGTDGYTF.

The chain uses TRBV6-1 and TRBJ1-5; D ambiguous. CDR1 is MNHNS, CDR2 SASEGT, per germline. The CDR3 totals 14 residues. Trimming removed 3 bases from V and 3 bases from J, with 9 bases in between. For the CDR3, the DNA is TGTGCCAGCAGTGAGAGGAGTCCCAATCAGCCCCAGCATTTT. It encodes CASSERSPNQPQHF.

The chain links TRBV27 to TRBJ2-2; 11 bases are a match to TRBD1. V was pared by 5 bases and J by 5 bases, with 7 bases of the junction left unmatched. Per germline, CDR1 MNHEY and CDR2 SMNVEV (reference sequence). The CDR3 is 16 amino acids. CDR3 loop: CASSPRTGGVTGELFF. The CDR3 bases are TGTGCCAGCAGTCCACGGACAGGGGGCGTGACCGGGGAGCTGTTTTTT.

This chain links TRBV5-1 with TRBJ2-2, with TRBD2 matching over 9 bases. The ends lost 0 bases at V and 4 bases at J; junction bases unmatched: 7. CDR1 and CDR2 (germline): SGHRS, YFSETQ. The CDR3 runs 17 residues. As DNA, the CDR3 is TGCGCCAGCAGCTTGGGAGGAGCGGGGGGCTTCACCGGGGAGCTGTTTTTT. Translation: CASSLGGAGGFTGELFF. Full variable domain (outside the CDR3, taken from reference TRBV5-1 and TRBJ2-2): KAGVTQTPRYLIKTRGQQVTLSCSPISGHRSVSWYQQTPGQGLQFLFEYFSETQRNKGNFPGRFSGRQFSNSRSEMNVSTLELGDSALYLCASSLGGAGGFTGELFFGEGSRLTVL.

The V and J genes are TRBV11-3 and TRBJ2-3; 12 nucleotides line up with TRBD2. Germline CDR1 is SGHNT and CDR2 is YENEEA. The CDR3 is made up of 16 amino acids. Trimming took 5 bases from V and 0 from J; bases not matched to a gene: 3. For the CDR3, the DNA is TGTGCCAGCAGCCTCGGACTAGCGGGAAGCACAGATACGCAGTATTTT. Its translation is CASSLGLAGSTDTQYF.

This clone was seen only a few times. The chain is built from TRBV11-1 and TRBJ1-1, with 9 bases identical to TRBD1. CDR3 size: 13 residues. Trimming took 4 bases from V and 5 from J; bases not matched to a gene: 2. CDR1 is SGHAT, CDR2 FQDESV, per germline (reference sequence). The CDR3 sequence is CASSSDRGTEAFF. DNA for the CDR3: TGTGCCAGCAGCTCCGACAGGGGGACTGAAGCTTTCTTT.

V gene TRBV5-4 combines with J gene TRBJ1-6, with a weak D call TRBD1 (6 bases). This CDR3 has 17 amino acids. V was cut by 3 bases and J by 7 bases, with 20 bases left in between. Per the germline V gene, CDR1 is SGHNT and CDR2 is YYREEE (reference sequence). CDR3: CASSSDLRGVGNSPLHF. DNA for the CDR3: TGTGCCAGCAGCTCTGACCTCAGGGGAGTGGGGAATTCACCCCTCCACTTT.

The genes are TRBV13 and TRBJ2-5; 9 bases fit TRBD1. Germline CDR1 reads PRHDT; CDR2 reads FYEKMQ (reference sequence). J was trimmed by 5 bases and V by 4 bases; bases with no gene match: 5. CDR3 length equals 14 residues. CDR3 sequence reads: CASSSGTGLETQYF. The DNA for the CDR3 is TGTGCCAGCAGCTCCGGGACAGGGTTGGAGACCCAGTACTTC.

This chain connects TRBV27 to TRBJ1-5; 11 positions match TRBD1. The CDR3 is made up of 18 amino acids. Germline CDR1 and CDR2: MNHEY and SMNVEV (reference sequence). Unmatched junction bases numbered 10, after V lost 6 bases and J lost 0 bases. The CDR3 DNA reads TGTGCCAGCAGCCCCGGGACAGGGGGTCCGATTAGCAATCAGCCCCAGCATTTT. Protein sequence: CASSPGTGGPISNQPQHF.

The chain has TRBV5-4 and TRBJ1-1; 8 nucleotides match TRBD1. This CDR3 comprises 15 residues. Germline V CDR1 and CDR2: SGHNT, YYREEE (reference sequence). V lost 6 bases to trimming and J lost 3 bases; unmatched junction nucleotides: 10. CDR3 coding DNA: TGTGCCAGCAACGACAGGGGCATAATGTACACTGAAGCTTTCTTT. Its translation is CASNDRGIMYTEAFF.

This clone was observed a single time. The chain links TRBV7-8 to TRBJ1-5; D may be TRBD1 (5 bases). The V end was cut by 1 base, the J end by 4 bases, with 5 bases between. The V gene's germline CDR1 is SGHVS and CDR2 FQNEAQ. The CDR3 length is 13 residues. In DNA, the CDR3 is TGTGCCAGCAGCTTAGACAGGAATCAGCCCCAGCATTTT. It codes for CASSLDRNQPQHF.

The chain uses TRBV5-1 and TRBJ2-1; TRBD1 might be the D (6 bases). CDR1 is SGHRS, CDR2 YFSETQ, per germline. The V end lost 4 bases, the J end lost 5 bases, and 16 bases lay between the germline ends. The CDR3 runs to 15 residues. The CDR3 coding sequence is TGCGCCAGCAGCGGGACATCTCGGCCAAACAATGAGCAGTTCTTC. It encodes CASSGTSRPNNEQFF. The whole variable domain, remainder taken from reference TRBV5-1 and TRBJ2-1, is KAGVTQTPRYLIKTRGQQVTLSCSPISGHRSVSWYQQTPGQGLQFLFEYFSETQRNKGNFPGRFSGRQFSNSRSEMNVSTLELGDSALYLCASSGTSRPNNEQFFGPGTRLTVL.

This clone occurred many times. The chain recombines TRBV2 with TRBJ1-6; D call uncertain. With 1 base removed from V and 7 bases from J, the gap between germline ends came to 11 bases. The CDR3 sequence is 15 residues long. Germline-derived CDR1 and CDR2 are SNHLY and FYNNEI. The CDR3 is CASSEVRGSNSPLHF. The DNA of the CDR3 is TGTGCCAGCAGTGAAGTTCGGGGTAGCAATTCACCCCTCCACTTT. The variable domain in full, with the rest retrieved from reference TRBV2 and TRBJ1-6, is EPEVTQTPSHQVTQMGQEVILRCVPISNHLYFYWYRQILGQKVEFLVSFYNNEISEKSEIFDDQFSVERPDGSNFTLKIRSTKLEDSAMYFCASSEVRGSNSPLHFGNGTRLTVT.

The table lists this clone with a count of one. This rearrangement joins TRBV29-1 to TRBJ1-5, with 9 bases matching TRBD1. The V gene end was trimmed by 6 bases and the J gene end by 0 bases; junction bases not matched to a gene: 3. The CDR3 is made up of 14 amino acids. Germline V lookup: CDR1 SQVTM, CDR2 ANQGSEA. CDR3 sequence reads: CSVGQGSSNQPQHF. CDR3 DNA: TGCAGCGTCGGACAGGGGAGTAGCAATCAGCCCCAGCATTTT.